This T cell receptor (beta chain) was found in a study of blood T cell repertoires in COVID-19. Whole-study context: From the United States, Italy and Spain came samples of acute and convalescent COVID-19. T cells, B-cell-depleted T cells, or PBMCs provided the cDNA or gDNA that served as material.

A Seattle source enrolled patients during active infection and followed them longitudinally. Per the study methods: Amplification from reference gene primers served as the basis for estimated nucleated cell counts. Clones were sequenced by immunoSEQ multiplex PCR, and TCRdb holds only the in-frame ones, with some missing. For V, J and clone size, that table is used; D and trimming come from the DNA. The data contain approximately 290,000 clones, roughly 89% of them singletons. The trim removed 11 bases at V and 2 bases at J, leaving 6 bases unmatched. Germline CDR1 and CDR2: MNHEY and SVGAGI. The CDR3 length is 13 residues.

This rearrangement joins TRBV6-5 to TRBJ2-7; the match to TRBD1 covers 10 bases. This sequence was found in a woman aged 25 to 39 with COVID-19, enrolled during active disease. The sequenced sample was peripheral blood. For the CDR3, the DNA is TGTGCCCAAGCGGGGACAGGGGCCTACGAGCAGTACTTC. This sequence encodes CAQAGTGAYEQYF.